This T cell receptor (beta chain) was observed in a study of primary melanoma T cells and metastatic recurrence. Study background: Primary melanomas here were stage T2 to T4, over 1 mm thick. Regarding the study as a whole: Combined with tumor thickness, T-cell fraction reportedly beat other histopathological additions. Tumor T-cell fraction reportedly predicted progression-free survival independently.

V trimming: 4 bases; J trimming: 1 base; junction bases outside the gene matches: 4. The CDR3 extends over 15 amino acids. Assay: immunoSEQ multiplex PCR; the TCRdb copy retains only in-frame clones and omits some. This table holds hundreds of clones, 80% found once. The patients had surgically resected primary melanoma at risk of metastatic recurrence. Only one count was recorded for this clone. Its target is unknown. V is TRBV23-1 and J is TRBJ1-1; 9 nucleotides align to TRBD1. TRBV23-1 is an open reading frame whose function is uncertain. The sequence derives from a human donor with melanoma. Sequences were obtained from melanoma tumor tissue. DNA of the CDR3: TGCGCCAGCAGTCTTCCGGGACAGGGGAACACTGAAGCTTTCTTT. Encoded protein: CASSLPGQGNTEAFF.